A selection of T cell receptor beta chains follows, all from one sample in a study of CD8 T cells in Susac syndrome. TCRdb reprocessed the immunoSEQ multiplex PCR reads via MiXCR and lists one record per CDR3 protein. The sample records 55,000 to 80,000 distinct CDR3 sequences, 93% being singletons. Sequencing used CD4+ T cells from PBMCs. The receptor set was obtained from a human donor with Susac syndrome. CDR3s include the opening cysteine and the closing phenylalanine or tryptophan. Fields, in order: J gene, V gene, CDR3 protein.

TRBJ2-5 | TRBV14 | CASSPGTSRVETQYF
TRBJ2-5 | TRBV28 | CATFRGRTQRETQYF
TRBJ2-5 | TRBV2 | CATRSGYIQETQYF
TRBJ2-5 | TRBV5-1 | CASSSTETQYF
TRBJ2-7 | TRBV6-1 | CASSLAGPYEQYF
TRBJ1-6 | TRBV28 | CASTFVSSYNSPLHF
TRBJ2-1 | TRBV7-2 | CASSLLAVYNEQFF
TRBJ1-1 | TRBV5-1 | CASSPGRPNLNTEAFF
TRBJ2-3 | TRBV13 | CASSINRGPPDTQYF
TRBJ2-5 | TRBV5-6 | CASSLGFGQYQETQYF
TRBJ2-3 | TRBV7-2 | CASSLALDTQYF
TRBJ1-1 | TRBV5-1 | CASSLGGSQIRLF
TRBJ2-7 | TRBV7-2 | CASSQGRLAGIKQYF
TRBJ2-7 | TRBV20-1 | CSAPGAGAYEQYF
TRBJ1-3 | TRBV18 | CASSQIPGPRRGNTIYF
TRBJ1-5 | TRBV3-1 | CASSQDDGPQHF
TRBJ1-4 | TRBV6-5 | CASSLDRERSLFF
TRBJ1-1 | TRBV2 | CASSFHRGEAFF
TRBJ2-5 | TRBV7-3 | CASSAQHQETQYF
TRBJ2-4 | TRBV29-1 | CSVEREEWPIQYF
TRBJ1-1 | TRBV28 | CASSSSPMNTEAFF
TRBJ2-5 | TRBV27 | CASKAAGGMKTQYF
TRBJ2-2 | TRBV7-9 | CASSLATSGEAGELFF
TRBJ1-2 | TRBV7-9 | CASSSSNYGYTF
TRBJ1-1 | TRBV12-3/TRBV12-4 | CASSLASVTEAFF
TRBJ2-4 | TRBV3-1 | CASSLSPRTGLPKNIQYF
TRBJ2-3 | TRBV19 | CASRGIQGPLLYTQYF
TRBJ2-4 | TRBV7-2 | CASSLSRPERNIQYF
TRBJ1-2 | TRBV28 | CASSLGQRLYGYTF
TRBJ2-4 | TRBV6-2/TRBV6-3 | CASSYSSGELAKNIQYF
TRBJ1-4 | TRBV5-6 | CASSPDPKAGYEKLFF
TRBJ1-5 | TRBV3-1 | CASSQGGSNQPQHF
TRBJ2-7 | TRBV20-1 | CSARGSYEQYF
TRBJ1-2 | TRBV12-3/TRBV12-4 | CASSFSRNYGYTF
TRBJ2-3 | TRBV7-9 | CASSSTGTSTDTQYF
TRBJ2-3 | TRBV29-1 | CSVERSSTDTQYF
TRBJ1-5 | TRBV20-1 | CSASTGIVQPQHF
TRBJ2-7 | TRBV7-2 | CASSFYRFYEQYF
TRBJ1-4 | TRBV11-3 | CASSSRQGVDEKLFF
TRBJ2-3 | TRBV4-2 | CASSQAPDTDPGADTQYF
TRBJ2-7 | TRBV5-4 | CASSLGGKDYEQYF
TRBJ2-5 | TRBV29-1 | CSVSPWQGGIKETQYF
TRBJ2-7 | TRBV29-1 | CSVADYEQYF
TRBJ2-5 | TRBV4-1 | CASSQDRSGGTLTQYF
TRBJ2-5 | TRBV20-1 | CSVSPGQAETQYF
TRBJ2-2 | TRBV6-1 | CASRTGTGYYPTGELFF
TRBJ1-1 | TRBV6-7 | CASSPGLGNTEAFF
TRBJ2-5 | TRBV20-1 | CSAREISGGAGETQYF
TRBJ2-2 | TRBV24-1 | CATSDFSHQTGELFF
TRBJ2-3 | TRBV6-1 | CASRQDRTDTQYF
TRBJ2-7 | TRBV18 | CASSPLEGNEQYF
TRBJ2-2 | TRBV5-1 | CASSLELGLGTGELFF
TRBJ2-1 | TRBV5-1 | CASSPVLGGDEQFF
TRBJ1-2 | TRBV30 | CAWSRDRQMSGYTF
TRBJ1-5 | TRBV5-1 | CASSRAGDRDQPQHF
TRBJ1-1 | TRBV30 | CAWSIQGYTEAFF
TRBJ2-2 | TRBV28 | CATRGQFAGELFF